This T cell receptor beta chain derives from a study of blood T cells in healthy people across ages. General study findings and limits: Measured against age, TCR beta diversity per million T cells decreased in a roughly linear manner.

Points on this clonotype: Its antigen is currently unknown.

CDR3 length equals 13 residues. Germline loops: CDR1 MNHEY, CDR2 SMNVEV (reference sequence). The germline V and J ends were trimmed by 8 bases and 4 bases, with 15 bases remaining between them. Together with a sample-barcoded 5' primer, a J-beta primer mix was included in a second PCR lasting roughly 6 to 12 cycles. TCRdb fed the 5' RACE reads into MiXCR, producing one record per CDR3 protein. The table lists more than 800,000 distinct CDR3 sequences, more than 40% of them singletons. The sample comprised blood. V gene TRBV27 combines with J gene TRBJ2-7; D remains unclear. The clonotype was recovered from a woman aged 55-69 years in good health. CDR3 sequence: CASRVSRFYEQYF. The CDR3 region has the DNA TGTGCCAGCCGCGTGAGTAGGTTTTACGAGCAGTACTTC.